Below are 26 T cell receptor beta chains sequenced from a single sample in a study of beta chain features in type 1 diabetes (dated by TCRdb to the late 2010s). Findings and caveats that apply to the study as a whole: Type 1 diabetes patients showed a moderate but significant shortening of TCRB CDR3 length in all four CD4+ subsets.

Library construction relied on the immunoSEQ multiplex PCR assay. The entire isolated RNA was reverse transcribed using the High Capacity cDNA Reverse Transcription Kit, and thus expressed TCRB transcripts were sequenced. TCRdb carries this immuneACCESS record with in-frame sequences only. Its versions omit some clonotypes, under half of them owing to an unresolved V gene in the studies checked, with the rest unexplained. For this sample the table gives around 250,000 clones, of which around 15% were detected only once. Over 0.015% of the sample is in the top ten clones. No antigen has been identified for these receptors. What was sequenced was naive CD4+ T cells from blood. Per the publication, the cell subset or site label means: true naive CD4+ T cells. The receptors were sampled from a man younger than 40 with type 1 diabetes.

The chain employs TRBV2 and TRBJ1-5, with D hard to call. The CDR3 consists of 13 residues. Trimming removed 6 bases from V and 0 bases from J, with 6 bases in between. The germline gives CDR1 SNHLY, CDR2 FYNNEI. CDR3 bases: TGTGCCAGCAGCGGTGATAGCAATCAGCCCCAGCATTTT. Amino acids: CASSGDSNQPQHF.

In its sample, this clone was seen a few times. The chain carries TRBV28 and TRBJ2-3; D ambiguous. The ends were cut back, 7 bases at V and 4 bases at J, with 9 bases in the middle. The CDR3 is 12 residues long. CDR1 is MDHEN and CDR2 is SYDVKM in the germline V gene. The CDR3 DNA reads TGTGCCAGCACTAGTGTGGCAGATACGCAGTATTTT. Translation: CASTSVADTQYF.

The chain combines TRBV7-2 with TRBJ2-1; 10 bases map to TRBD2. CDR1 and CDR2 (germline): SGHTA, FQGNSA. Trimming cost V 1 base and J 5 bases; bases outside gene matches: 8. This CDR3 comprises 17 residues. The CDR3 DNA reads as TGTGCCAGCAGCTTAGGAGCTAGCGGGAGTAGAAACAATGAGCAGTTCTTC. Its translation: CASSLGASGSRNNEQFF.

The rearrangement joins TRBV20-1 to TRBJ1-3, with unresolved D. Trimming left V 4 bases short and J 3 bases short, with 4 bases between. The CDR3 spans 11 residues. CDR1 and CDR2 from the germline V gene are DFQATT and SNEGSKA (reference sequence). The CDR3 loop reads CSAIFGNTIYF. The DNA for the CDR3 is TGCAGTGCTATATTTGGAAACACCATATATTTT.

In regard to this clone: The same CDR3 arises from other DNA sequences in this sample as well. V gene TRBV18 combines with J gene TRBJ2-5, with TRBD1 matching over 9 bases. CDR3 length: 15 residues. V was clipped by 0 bases and J by 4 bases; unmatched bases: 3. CDR1 is KGHSH and CDR2 is LQKENI in the germline V gene. The CDR3 region is CASSPPGQGGETQYF. The CDR3 DNA is TGTGCCAGCTCACCACCGGGACAGGGCGGAGAGACCCAGTACTTC.

Only a few counts were recorded for this clone. The chain uses TRBV28 and TRBJ2-1; 9 nucleotides match TRBD2. This CDR3 is built from 14 residues. Germline CDR1 and CDR2: MDHEN and SYDVKM. V trimming: 7 bases; J trimming: 4 bases; junction bases outside the gene matches: 5. The DNA of the CDR3 is TGTGCCAGCACGGGACTAGCAGAATACAATGAGCAGTTCTTC. This sequence encodes CASTGLAEYNEQFF.

The chain couples TRBV5-4 to TRBJ2-1, with 7 bases that match TRBD1. CDR1 and CDR2 from the germline V gene are SGHNT and YYREEE (reference sequence). The CDR3 spans 15 residues. V dropped 4 bases and J dropped 1; count of bases not matched to a gene: 5. DNA for the CDR3: TGTGCCAGCAGCCCAGACAGGGCTTCCTACAATGAGCAGTTCTTC. Protein sequence: CASSPDRASYNEQFF.

This clone was observed a few times. The rearrangement joins TRBV7-2 to TRBJ1-5, with D hard to call. V was clipped by 3 bases and J by 0 bases, with 15 bases between them. Germline lookup yields CDR1 SGHTA and CDR2 FQGNSA. The CDR3 runs to 17 residues. In DNA form, the CDR3 reads TGTGCCAGCAGCTTCCGAGGAGGAGGGTATAGCAATCAGCCCCAGCATTTT. Its translation is CASSFRGGGYSNQPQHF.

Only a few counts were recorded for this clone. The chain joins TRBV30 to TRBJ1-5, with 8 bases fitting TRBD1. Germline CDR1 is GTSNPN and CDR2 is SVGIG (reference sequence). This CDR3 comprises 15 residues. The junction had 8 bases not matched to a gene; V was cut back by 3 bases and J by 4 bases. The CDR3 nucleotides read TGTGCCTGGAGCAAAGGACAGGGTCCTAATCAGCCCCAGCATTTT. The encoded protein is CAWSKGQGPNQPQHF.

In its sample, this clone was seen a few times. The chain links TRBV5-1 to TRBJ2-2, with 7 bases lining up with TRBD2. V lost 1 base to trimming and J lost 1 base; unmatched junction nucleotides: 10. This CDR3 has 18 amino acids. Germline lookup yields CDR1 SGHRS and CDR2 YFSETQ. CDR3 region: CASSLMASGGLNTGELFF. In DNA form, the CDR3 reads TGCGCCAGCAGCTTGATGGCTAGCGGAGGCCTGAACACCGGGGAGCTGTTTTTT.

The rearrangement uses TRBV10-3 and TRBJ1-2; D may be TRBD1 (6 bases). The CDR3 covers 14 residues. Trimming left V 7 bases short and J 8 bases short, with 20 bases between. Looked up from germline, CDR1 is ENHRY and CDR2 is SYGVKD. CDR3 in DNA: TGTGCCATCAACTCGGACAGCTTCGCCGGGGGCTACACCTTC. It yields the protein CAINSDSFAGGYTF.

The sample holds a few counts of this clone. The rearrangement uses TRBV7-2 and TRBJ2-7, with D uncertain. V was shortened by 0 bases and J by 3 bases, with 9 bases between the two germline ends. The CDR3 spans 14 residues. Looked up from germline, CDR1 is SGHTA and CDR2 is FQGNSA. DNA of the CDR3: TGTGCCAGCAGCTTAGCATCCCAGGTCTACGAGCAGTACTTC. Translating gives CASSLASQVYEQYF.

This chain uses TRBV2 with TRBJ1-2, with TRBD1 matching over 8 bases. Germline V CDR1 and CDR2: SNHLY, FYNNEI. J gave up 7 bases and V 0 bases, and 4 bases lay outside the gene matches. The CDR3 loop spans 14 amino acids. The CDR3 reads CASSEAGQGPGYTF. CDR3 sequence (DNA): TGTGCCAGCAGTGAAGCCGGACAGGGCCCTGGCTACACCTTC. Combining the CDR3 with reference TRBV2 and TRBJ1-2 gives the whole variable domain EPEVTQTPSHQVTQMGQEVILRCVPISNHLYFYWYRQILGQKVEFLVSFYNNEISEKSEIFDDQFSVERPDGSNFTLKIRSTKLEDSAMYFCASSEAGQGPGYTFGSGTRLTVV.

This clone was detected a few times. V gene TRBV9 combines with J gene TRBJ2-3; 8 bases map to TRBD2. This CDR3 contains 14 residues. The trim removed 4 bases at V and 2 bases at J, leaving 3 bases unmatched. The germline gives CDR1 SGDLS, CDR2 YYNGEE. The CDR3 region has the DNA TGTGCCAGCAGCTCAGCGGGGGTCACAGATACGCAGTATTTT. Translating gives CASSSAGVTDTQYF.

This clone was seen more than once but under ten times. This chain connects TRBV2 to TRBJ2-1; the D gene is possibly TRBD2 (6 bases). This CDR3 spans 15 amino acids. Germline loops: CDR1 SNHLY, CDR2 FYNNEI. Trimming cost V 8 bases and J 0 bases, with 14 bases left between them. The CDR3 region has the DNA TGTGCCAGCTCGAAACTAGCAGGCTCCTACAATGAGCAGTTCTTC. It translates to CASSKLAGSYNEQFF.

This clone was counted only a few times. This CDR3 is CASSEGFRSTGELFF. CDR3 DNA: TGTGCCAGCAGCGAGGGCTTCAGAAGCACCGGGGAGCTGTTTTTT. V is TRBV11-3 and J is TRBJ2-2; maybe TRBD2 (5 bases). The ends were cut back, 5 bases at V and 4 bases at J, with 14 bases in the middle. The length of the CDR3 is 15 residues. CDR1 and CDR2 from the germline V gene are SGHNT and YENEEA.

There are a few counts of this clone. The chain recombines TRBV14 with TRBJ2-1; 7 bases are shared with TRBD2. CDR1 is SGHDN and CDR2 is FVKESK in the germline V gene. The V and J ends lost 0 bases and 12 bases, in that order; junction bases with no gene match: 5. This CDR3 comprises 13 residues. The DNA for the CDR3 is TGTGCCAGCAGCCAAGATCTGACTAGCCGGCAGTTCTTC. Translation gives CASSQDLTSRQFF.

The chain recombines TRBV28 with TRBJ1-2; D not resolved. The CDR3 is 14 amino acids. Per the germline V gene, CDR1 is MDHEN and CDR2 is SYDVKM. V was cut by 3 bases and J by 3 bases, with 11 bases left in between. In DNA, the CDR3 is TGTGCCAGCAGTTTGGGCACCTCCTACTATGGCTACACCTTC. It specifies CASSLGTSYYGYTF.

The chain links TRBV27 to TRBJ2-7, with 7 bases lining up with TRBD2. Germline-derived CDR1 and CDR2 are MNHEY and SMNVEV (reference sequence). The CDR3 loop spans 15 amino acids. J gave up 0 bases and V 4 bases, and 6 bases lay outside the gene matches. The CDR3 coding sequence is TGTGCCAGCAGTTCCTTAGCGGGCGTCTCCTACGAGCAGTACTTC. This encodes CASSSLAGVSYEQYF.

The chain carries TRBV5-4 and TRBJ1-1, with D tentatively TRBD1 (6 bases). Trimming removed 0 bases at V and 10 bases at J, with 10 bases between. CDR1 and CDR2 from the germline V gene are SGHNT and YYREEE (reference sequence). The CDR3 consists of 12 residues. CDR3: CASSLGQEVAFF. CDR3 sequence (DNA): TGTGCCAGCAGCTTGGGACAGGAGGTAGCTTTCTTT.

This clone showed up just a few times. The rearrangement links TRBV9 to TRBJ2-3; 11 bases align to TRBD2. The V gene end was trimmed by 2 bases and the J gene end by 4 bases; junction bases not matched to a gene: 3. This CDR3 comprises 15 residues. In germline, CDR1 is SGDLS, CDR2 YYNGEE. The CDR3 reads CASSVLGLAADTQYF. CDR3 in DNA: TGTGCCAGCAGCGTCCTGGGACTAGCGGCAGATACGCAGTATTTT.

The chain recombines TRBV18 with TRBJ1-1; perhaps TRBD1 as D (5 bases). CDR3 length: 13 residues. Deletions cut 4 bases from V and 0 bases from J, with 6 bases between. Germline V gene data show CDR1 as KGHSH and CDR2 as LQKENI. The CDR3 is CASSRGVNTEAFF. CDR3 nucleotides: TGTGCCAGCTCACGGGGGGTGAACACTGAAGCTTTCTTT. The full variable domain, with the rest looked up from reference TRBV18 and TRBJ1-1, is NAGVMQNPRHLVRRRGQEARLRCSPMKGHSHVYWYRQLPEEGLKFMVYLQKENIIDESGMPKERFSAEFPKEGPSILRIQQVVRGDSAAYFCASSRGVNTEAFFGQGTRLTVV.

The chain has TRBV5-4 and TRBJ2-6, with 8 positions matching TRBD2. This CDR3 is 16 amino acids long. From germline, CDR1 is SGHNT and CDR2 YYREEE (reference sequence). The J segment lost 2 bases and the V segment lost 4 bases, leaving 5 bases of the junction unmatched. The CDR3 region is CASSTLAGTGANVLTF. DNA for the CDR3: TGTGCCAGCAGCACATTAGCGGGAACTGGGGCCAACGTCCTGACTTTC.

The rearrangement links TRBV9 to TRBJ2-3; D unresolved. The germline V and J ends were trimmed by 0 bases and 0 bases, with 8 bases remaining between them. Germline assignment: CDR1 SGDLS and CDR2 YYNGEE. The CDR3 has 15 amino acids. The DNA for the CDR3 is TGTGCCAGCAGCGTAGCAGCGATTAGCACAGATACGCAGTATTTT. This codes for CASSVAAISTDTQYF.

This clone has more than one count but fewer than ten. The gene calls are TRBV2 and TRBJ2-7; D gene uncertain. This CDR3 is built from 13 residues. V was clipped by 4 bases and J by 5 bases, with 12 bases between them. Germline V gene data show CDR1 as SNHLY and CDR2 as FYNNEI. The CDR3 here is CASSVETVNEQYF. CDR3 nucleotide sequence: TGTGCCAGCAGTGTAGAGACTGTGAACGAGCAGTACTTC.

The chain links TRBV4-2 to TRBJ2-5; 13 nucleotides align to TRBD2. CDR1 is LGHNA, CDR2 YNFKEQ, per germline. After removal of 4 bases from V and 5 bases from J, the junction contained 7 bases not matched to a gene. The CDR3 is 16 amino acids. The CDR3, as DNA: TGTGCCAGCAGCCGAACTAGCGGGAGGGCGAGGGAGACCCAGTACTTC. It encodes CASSRTSGRARETQYF.